Each of the 17 T cell receptor beta chains below was sequenced from the same sample in a study of identical twins. TCRdb passed the 5' RACE reads through MiXCR, listing each CDR3 protein once. The top ten hold about 1.6% of the sample, which has hundreds of thousands of distinct CDR3 sequences, approximately 13% seen once. This sample also belongs to another study, concerning yellow fever vaccine responses in identical twins.

The sample was PBMCs. These TCRs come from a woman aged 18-29 years in good health.

The chain joins TRBV20-1 to TRBJ2-2; 8 positions match TRBD1. V dropped 0 bases and J dropped 1; count of bases not matched to a gene: 4. The CDR3 extends over 16 amino acids. CDR1 is DFQATT and CDR2 is SNEGSKA in the germline V gene (reference sequence). DNA for the CDR3: TGCAGTGCTAGAGATTGGGGACAGGAGAACACCGGGGAGCTGTTTTTT. Translating it yields CSARDWGQENTGELFF.

In its sample, this clonotype was seen many times. The chain has TRBV29-1 and TRBJ2-2; no definite D call. V was trimmed by 4 bases and J by 6 bases, leaving 6 bases between them. In germline, CDR1 is SQVTM, CDR2 ANQGSEA. The CDR3 is made up of 11 amino acids. CDR3 in DNA: TGCAGCGTTGCCAGACCCGGGGAGCTGTTTTTT. It encodes CSVARPGELFF.

CDR3 residues: CASSQSGATDQHF. The DNA of the CDR3 is TGCGCCAGCAGCCAGTCTGGGGCCACGGACCAGCATTTT. The genes are TRBV4-1 and TRBJ1-5, with D perhaps matching TRBD1 (5 bases). The CDR3 covers 13 residues. Germline V gives CDR1 MGHRA, CDR2 YSYEKL. V was pared by 3 bases and J by 12 bases, with 15 bases between.

This clonotype appeared a few times. The genes are TRBV12-3 or TRBV12-4 and TRBJ2-3, with TRBD2 matching over 10 bases. V shed 4 bases, J shed 0 bases, and the junction held 13 bases outside the gene matches. The CDR3 extends over 19 amino acids. The CDR3 DNA is TGTGCCAGCAGTTCGCCGGGACTAGCGATAAACCCTAGCACAGATACGCAGTATTTT. Residues: CASSSPGLAINPSTDTQYF.

This clonotype was seen a handful of times. The chain employs TRBV29-1 and TRBJ2-5; tentatively, D is TRBD1 or TRBD2 (5 bases each). CDR1 is SQVTM, CDR2 ANQGSEA, per germline. V dropped 6 bases and J dropped 5 bases, with 31 bases sitting between them. This CDR3 comprises 18 residues. CDR3 amino acids: CSVEPDLGPLMKGETQYF. The CDR3 DNA reads as TGCAGCGTCGAACCCGACCTGGGACCTCTCATGAAAGGGGAGACCCAGTACTTC.

This clonotype was observed a few times. The chain couples TRBV11-2 to TRBJ1-6; maybe TRBD1 (5 bases). This CDR3 comprises 15 residues. The V and J ends lost 4 bases and 5 bases respectively, with 12 bases between them. CDR1 and CDR2 (germline): SGHAT, FQNNGV. DNA of the CDR3: TGTGCCAGCAGCTCCTCTGGACAAAATAATTCACCCCTCCACTTT. Amino acid sequence: CASSSSGQNNSPLHF.

The table lists this clonotype with a few counts. The J gene is TRBJ2-5, the V gene TRBV6-1, with D perhaps TRBD1 (7 bases). Trimming removed 7 bases from V and 2 bases from J, with 26 bases in between. Germline loops: CDR1 MNHNS, CDR2 SASEGT. This CDR3 has 18 amino acids. DNA for the CDR3: TGTGCCAGCACCCCGTCTGCCGGGGCAGGGGGGTCACAAGAGACCCAGTACTTC. Protein sequence: CASTPSAGAGGSQETQYF.

The chain has TRBV5-1 and TRBJ1-2; D possibly corresponds to TRBD1 (6 bases). In germline, CDR1 is SGHRS, CDR2 YFSETQ. Trimming removed 0 bases at V and 4 bases at J, with 13 bases between. This CDR3 region has 15 residues. CDR3 DNA: TGCGCCAGCAGCTTGGCGGCAGGGGCGCCCTATGGCTACACCTTC. Protein: CASSLAAGAPYGYTF.

This clonotype turned up a few times. The V and J genes are TRBV7-9 and TRBJ1-4; 11 bases align to TRBD1. CDR1 and CDR2 from the germline V gene are SEHNR and FQNEAQ (reference sequence). This CDR3 comprises 15 residues. V lost 5 bases to trimming and J lost 7 bases; unmatched junction nucleotides: 6. CDR3 region: CASSTMDRGREKLFF. CDR3 in DNA: TGTGCCAGCAGCACAATGGACAGGGGGCGTGAAAAACTGTTTTTT.

The chain uses TRBV20-1 and TRBJ2-3; D remains ambiguous. V lost 0 bases, J lost 4 bases, and 11 bases lay in between. The CDR3 contains 14 residues. Germline assignment: CDR1 DFQATT and CDR2 SNEGSKA (reference sequence). DNA of the CDR3: TGCAGTGCTAGAGAGGGCAGTTTTTCAGATACGCAGTATTTT. Translation gives CSAREGSFSDTQYF.

There are a few counts of this clonotype. J is TRBJ2-1 and V is TRBV10-3, with D possibly TRBD1 on 5 matching bases. Looked up from germline, CDR1 is ENHRY and CDR2 is SYGVKD. V shed 10 bases and J shed 7 bases, with 20 bases lying between them. CDR3 size: 14 residues. The CDR3 DNA sequence: TGTGCCACCTCTCCCAGGGCCGTGGAAAATGAGCAGTTCTTC. Amino acids: CATSPRAVENEQFF.

This clonotype was observed a handful of times. This rearrangement joins TRBV15 to TRBJ2-6; D unresolved. The germline gives CDR1 LNHNV, CDR2 YYDKDF (reference sequence). Trimming cost V 0 bases and J 0 bases, with 12 bases left between them. The CDR3 runs 18 residues. The CDR3 loop reads CATSRDMGMGSGANVLTF. The CDR3 nucleotides are TGTGCCACCAGCAGAGATATGGGAATGGGCTCTGGGGCCAACGTCCTGACTTTC.

The genes are TRBV29-1 and TRBJ2-3, with TRBD2 matching 11 bases. Trimming took 7 bases from V and 2 from J; bases not matched to a gene: 5. Looked up from germline, CDR1 is SQVTM and CDR2 is ANQGSEA. The CDR3 loop spans 14 amino acids. This CDR3 is CSAGTSGPTDTQYF. The CDR3 nucleotides are TGCAGCGCTGGGACTAGCGGACCCACAGATACGCAGTATTTT.

The V and J genes are TRBV5-1 and TRBJ2-7; TRBD1 agrees at 9 bases. The CDR3 contains 15 residues. Germline CDR1 SGHRS, CDR2 YFSETQ. Trimming cost V 5 bases and J 2 bases; bases outside gene matches: 8. The CDR3: CASSSRDRVPYEQYF. CDR3 DNA sequence: TGCGCCAGCAGTTCCCGGGACAGGGTGCCCTACGAGCAGTACTTC. Looking up the rest from reference TRBV5-1 and TRBJ2-7 gives the full variable domain: KAGVTQTPRYLIKTRGQQVTLSCSPISGHRSVSWYQQTPGQGLQFLFEYFSETQRNKGNFPGRFSGRQFSNSRSEMNVSTLELGDSALYLCASSSRDRVPYEQYFGPGTRLTVT.

This sequence joins TRBV20-1 and TRBJ2-1; 10 bases align to TRBD2. The CDR3 has 17 residues. V lost 0 bases and J lost 1; bases outside the gene matches: 6. CDR1 is DFQATT and CDR2 is SNEGSKA in the germline V gene (reference sequence). The CDR3: CSARDLSSGGSYNEQFF. CDR3 nucleotides: TGCAGTGCTAGAGATCTTTCTAGCGGGGGTTCCTACAATGAGCAGTTCTTC.

V is TRBV28 and J is TRBJ2-2; the match to TRBD2 covers 9 bases. There are 16 residues in the CDR3. After removal of 5 bases from V and 3 bases from J, the junction contained 7 bases not matched to a gene. The germline gives CDR1 MDHEN, CDR2 SYDVKM. The DNA of the CDR3 is TGTGCCAGCAGTACCGCCGGGACTAGCTACACCGGGGAGCTGTTTTTT. Protein: CASSTAGTSYTGELFF.

This clonotype came up a few times. CDR3 region: CASSLGTGSRANVLTF. As DNA, the CDR3 is TGCGCCAGCAGCTTGGGGACGGGTTCACGGGCCAACGTCCTGACTTTC. The chain is built from TRBV5-1 and TRBJ2-6, with D uncertain. V was trimmed by 0 bases and J by 5 bases, leaving 12 bases between them. The CDR3 has 16 amino acids. Germline loops: CDR1 SGHRS, CDR2 YFSETQ.